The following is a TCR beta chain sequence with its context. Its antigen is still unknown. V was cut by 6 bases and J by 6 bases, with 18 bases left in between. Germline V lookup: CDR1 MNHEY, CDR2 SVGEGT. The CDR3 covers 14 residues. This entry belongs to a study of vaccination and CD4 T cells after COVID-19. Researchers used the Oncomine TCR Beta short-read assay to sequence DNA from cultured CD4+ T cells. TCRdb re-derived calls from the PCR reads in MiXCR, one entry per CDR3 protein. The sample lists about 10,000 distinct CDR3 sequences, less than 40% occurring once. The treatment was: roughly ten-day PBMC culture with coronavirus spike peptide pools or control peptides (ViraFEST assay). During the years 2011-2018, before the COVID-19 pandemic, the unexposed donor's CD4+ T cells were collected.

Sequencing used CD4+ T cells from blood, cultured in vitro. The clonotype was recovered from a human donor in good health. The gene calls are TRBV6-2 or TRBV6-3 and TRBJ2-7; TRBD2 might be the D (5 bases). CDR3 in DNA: TGTGCCAGCAGCTCCACCATTACTAGTGGCGAGCAGTACTTC. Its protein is CASSSTITSGEQYF.